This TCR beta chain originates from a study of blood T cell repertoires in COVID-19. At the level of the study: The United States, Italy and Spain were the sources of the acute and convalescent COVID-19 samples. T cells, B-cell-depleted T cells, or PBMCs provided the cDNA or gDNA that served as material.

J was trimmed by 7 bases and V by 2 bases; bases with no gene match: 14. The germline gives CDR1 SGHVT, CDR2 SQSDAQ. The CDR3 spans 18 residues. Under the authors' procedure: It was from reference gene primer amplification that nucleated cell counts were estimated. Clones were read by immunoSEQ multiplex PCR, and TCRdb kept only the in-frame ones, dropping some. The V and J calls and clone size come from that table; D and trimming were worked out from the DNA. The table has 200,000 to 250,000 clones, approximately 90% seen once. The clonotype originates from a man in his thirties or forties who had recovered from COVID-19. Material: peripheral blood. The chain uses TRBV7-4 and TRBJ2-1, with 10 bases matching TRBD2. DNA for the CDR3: TGTGCCAGCAGCTTAAGCTATGAGCGGGGGGGCTTTTTTAATGAGCAGTTCTTC. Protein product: CASSLSYERGGFFNEQFF.